One TCR beta chain is described in this entry. Its cognate antigen is unknown. It was with 60 Vbeta and 13 Jbeta primers that the PCR ran. Profiled with immunoSEQ multiplex PCR; TCRdb holds only in-frame clones, not every one. The sample records around 150,000 clones, more than 70% being singletons. V was clipped by 5 bases and J by 6 bases; unmatched bases: 9. CDR3 size: 15 residues. CDR1 is SGHVS, CDR2 FNYEAQ, per germline. The data were taken from a study of cytomegalovirus exposure and HLA in healthy donors. Study outcomes and limitations: Specificity of a few CMV-associated chains for CMV antigens was verified in vitro. The productive fraction for most TCR beta V segments was about 87% or about 30% in an earlier analysis. Rarity characterized most TCR sequences, yet some public TCRs appeared in many donors.

The sample consisted of PBMCs. This receptor was identified in a male donor in good health and CMV-seronegative. The rearrangement joins TRBV7-6 to TRBJ2-7, with 11 bases aligning to TRBD1. The CDR3 nucleotides are TGTGCCAGCAGCGCTCGGGGGGGGACAGGGGGCGAGCAGTACTTC. Its protein product is CASSARGGTGGEQYF.